This T cell receptor (beta chain) was sequenced during a study of blood T cell repertoires in COVID-19. About the research overall: PBMCs, B-cell-depleted T cells, or T cells provided the cDNA or gDNA that made up the material.

CDR1 is KGHSH and CDR2 is LQKENI in the germline V gene. The V gene end was trimmed by 3 bases and the J gene end by 4 bases; junction bases not matched to a gene: 0. The CDR3 sequence is 13 residues long. Per the authors' pipeline: Reference gene primer amplification gave nucleated cell count estimates. TCRdb keeps only in-frame clones here, not all; method: immunoSEQ multiplex PCR. Clonal size and the V and J genes are those of that table, whereas D and trimming came from the DNA. The table shows tens of thousands of clones, with roughly 90% occurring only once. The source of this sequence is a human donor in a cohort sampled during active COVID-19. The chain recombines TRBV18 with TRBJ1-5; TRBD1 matches 7 bases. Sequenced sample: peripheral blood. The CDR3 is CASSPDRNQPQHF. In DNA form, the CDR3 reads TGTGCCAGCTCACCGGACAGGAATCAGCCCCAGCATTTT.